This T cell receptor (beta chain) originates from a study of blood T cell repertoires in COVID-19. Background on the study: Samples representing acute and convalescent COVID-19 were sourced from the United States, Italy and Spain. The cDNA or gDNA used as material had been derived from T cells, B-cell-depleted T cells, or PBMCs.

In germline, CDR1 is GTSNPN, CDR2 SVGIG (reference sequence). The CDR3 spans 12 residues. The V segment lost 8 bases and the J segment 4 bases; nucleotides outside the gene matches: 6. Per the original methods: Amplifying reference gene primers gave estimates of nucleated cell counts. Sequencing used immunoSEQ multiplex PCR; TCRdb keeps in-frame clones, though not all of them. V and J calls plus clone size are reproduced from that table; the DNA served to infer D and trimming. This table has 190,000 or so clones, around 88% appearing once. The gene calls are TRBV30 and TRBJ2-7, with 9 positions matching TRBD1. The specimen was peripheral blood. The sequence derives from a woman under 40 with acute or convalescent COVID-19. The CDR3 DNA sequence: TGTGCCATCCTGGGACAGGGATACGAGCAGTACTTC. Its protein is CAILGQGYEQYF. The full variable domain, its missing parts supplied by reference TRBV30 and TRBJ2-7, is SQTIHQWPATLVQPVGSPLSLECTVEGTSNPNLYWYRQAAGRGLQLLFYSVGIGQISSEVPQNLSASRPQDRQFILSSKKLLLSDSGFYLCAILGQGYEQYFGPGTRLTVT.